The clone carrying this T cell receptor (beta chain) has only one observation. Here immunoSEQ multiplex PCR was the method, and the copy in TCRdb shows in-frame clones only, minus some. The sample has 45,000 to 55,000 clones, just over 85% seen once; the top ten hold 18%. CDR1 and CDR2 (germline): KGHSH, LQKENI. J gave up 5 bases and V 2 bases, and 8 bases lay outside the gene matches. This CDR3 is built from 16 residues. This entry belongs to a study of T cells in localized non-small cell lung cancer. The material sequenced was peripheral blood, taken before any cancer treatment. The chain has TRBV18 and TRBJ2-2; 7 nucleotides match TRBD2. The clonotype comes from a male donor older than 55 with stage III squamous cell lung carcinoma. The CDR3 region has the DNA TGTGCCAGCTCACCAAGAACGGGAGGAAGAACCGGGGAGCTGTTTTTT. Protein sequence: CASSPRTGGRTGELFF.